This TCR beta chain was captured in a study of cytotoxic CD8 clonotypes in ibrutinib-treated CLL (dated by TCRdb to about 2021). The study in broad terms: The cohort included some 14 treatment-naive and some 10 relapsed/refractory patients; about 18 were IGHV unmutated. Responses were partial in roughly 24 patients and complete in 2; after median around 66 months follow-up, 14 stayed in remission and approximately 12 progressed. Response samples were taken after a median of roughly a year on treatment, ranging from 6 to 36 months. On average, each sample yielded roughly 260,000 productive templates and tens of thousands of productive rearrangements. Longitudinal samples were available for about 30% of the roughly 90 trial participants. Cryopreserved peripheral blood mononuclear cells were collected before treatment, at response, and at either disease progression or sustained remission. Patients were still on ibrutinib when every remission and progressive disease sample was collected.

In the paper's terms, the time point label means: about a year on ibrutinib. For TCR beta library preparation, 1.5 to 2.5 micrograms of genomic DNA was extracted from cryopreserved PBMCs. Longitudinal blood samples from CLL patients receiving ibrutinib monotherapy were subjected to high-throughput TCR beta sequencing. The patients were enrolled in a single-center, open-label phase 2 trial of ibrutinib monotherapy. From the cysteine through the phenylalanine, the CDR3 covers 14 amino acids. Only the CDR3 DNA is retained, 42 bases long and in frame from the first base. The germline V gene (reference sequence) provides CDR1 GTSNPN and CDR2 SVGIG. V is cut by 3 bases and J by 2 bases, and the space between the germline ends is 11 bases. Overall results and qualifications from the work: Public clonotypes were rare and either shrank or stayed stable during treatment, and the rise in clonality at ibrutinib response reflected expansion of private clonotypes. Lymph node repertoires were not examined, and the timing of sampling was not matched between patients in sustained remission and those whose disease progressed. Baseline clonality exceeded that of age-matched healthy donors and correlated strongly with circulating CD8+ T-cell counts. Clonality rose at ibrutinib response, remained stable during sustained remission, and dropped back toward baseline at progression.

This clone has more than one count but fewer than ten. No antigen is known for it. It has no much larger one-base neighbor in the sample; base qualities were not kept. Each clonotype received, on average, about 10x coverage in deep resolution sequencing performed on a MiSeq, where the target depth lay between 1 in 1 million and 1 in 200,000 T cells. The immunoSEQ hsTCRB Kit was used to generate TCR beta libraries. On the authors' methods: The data were analyzed with ImmunoSEQ Analyzer and ImmunoSEQ Data Assistant, and V, D and J gene assignments followed IMGT definitions. Clonality, which ranges from 0 to 1, was calculated as one minus the normalized Shannon entropy of productive rearrangement frequencies. Public clonotype analysis was restricted to overrepresented clonotypes comprising at least 0.05% of each patient's repertoire. Approximately 14 age-matched healthy donor repertoires from immuneACCESS were used as controls for clonality. TCRdb provides this immuneACCESS table in a form limited to in-frame rearrangements. Some clones are lacking; in checked studies, under half of them reflect an unresolved V gene, and why the rest are absent is not known. The DNA gave D and trimming, while V, J and clone size come from that table. The sample contains 20,000 to 25,000 clones, about 69% of them found a single time. The top ten constitute approximately 45% of the sample.

The chain is assembled from TRBV30 and TRBJ1-3; there is no confident call for the D gene. This clonotype was sampled from a human donor with chronic lymphocytic leukemia. The sequencing used PBMCs, collected after 12 months of ibrutinib treatment. The CDR3 is CAWRGPSPGNTIYF. The sequenced DNA: TGTGCCTGGAGAGGACCATCTCCTGGAAACACCATATATTTT.